Detailed here is one T cell receptor (beta chain). Its specificity is unknown. The CDR3 has 13 amino acids. The germline V gene encodes CDR1 MGHRA and CDR2 YSYEKL. The V end lost 0 bases, the J end lost 11 bases, and 13 bases lay between the germline ends. Cyclophosphamide on days +3 and +4 followed busulfan-fludarabine conditioning and a marrow graft. These data originate in a study of T cells after posttransplantation cyclophosphamide. Some clones are missing from TCRdb's copy, which holds only in-frame ones; the method was immunoSEQ multiplex PCR. In the table there are around 40,000 clones, about 90% of which are singletons. Study-wide findings and caveats: Skin or GI-infiltrating T cells shared few TRB sequences with blood. Later post-transplant blood repertoires were often dominated by donor CD8+ memory clones.

The sample consisted of PBMCs, taken about 64 days after allogeneic stem cell transplant with posttransplant cyclophosphamide. The sequence derives from a male patient between 60 and 69 years old who received an allogeneic stem cell transplant from a related donor and was CMV-positive. These T cells may partly come from the graft donor. The chain recombines TRBV4-1 with TRBJ1-1; possibly TRBD1 for D (6 bases). The CDR3: CASSQDPGRGAFF. The CDR3 bases are TGCGCCAGCAGCCAAGATCCCGGGAGGGGGGCTTTCTTT.